A single sample is the source of the 9 T cell receptor beta chains below, sequenced in a study of low-dose radiotherapy and immunotherapy resistance in tumors. The time point is: before trial treatment. With TRAV- and TRBV-specific primers, first-strand cDNA was made, covering the alpha and beta chains. TCR amplification ran 15 to 20 PCR cycles using constant-region and V-primer adapter primers. TCRdb reprocessed the reads with MiXCR, giving one entry per CDR3 protein. Counted here are about 89,000 distinct CDR3 sequences, 9.4% occurring once; the ten biggest clones make up under 1.1%. Specimen: PBMCs, collected before treatment. Every receptor here comes from a male donor with prostate cancer.

This clonotype has a count of ten or more. The chain carries TRBV30 and TRBJ2-7; D might be TRBD1 (5 bases). The CDR3 runs 12 residues. Germline values: CDR1 GTSNPN, CDR2 SVGIG (reference sequence). The germline V and J ends were trimmed by 0 bases and 3 bases, with 6 bases remaining between them. The CDR3 loop reads CAWSVDSYEQYF. The CDR3 DNA sequence: TGTGCCTGGAGTGTTGACAGCTACGAGCAGTACTTC.

This clonotype was observed at least ten times. The rearrangement links TRBV28 to TRBJ2-1; D is unclear. The ends were cut back, 7 bases at V and 7 bases at J, with 29 bases in the middle. From germline, CDR1 is MDHEN and CDR2 SYDVKM. The CDR3 sequence is 18 residues long. CDR3 sequence (DNA): TGTGCCAGCACCCCCACGGTTATCTGGGCAAATTCCAAGAATGAGCAGTTCTTC. Translated: CASTPTVIWANSKNEQFF.

At least ten counts were recorded for this clonotype. The rearrangement uses TRBV6-2 or TRBV6-3 and TRBJ2-1; 10 nucleotides align to TRBD1. From germline, CDR1 is MNHEY and CDR2 SVGEGT. This CDR3 has 15 residues. V was pared by 10 bases and J by 7 bases, with 13 bases of the junction left unmatched. The CDR3 is CATSYPTGGFNEQFF. The CDR3 region has the DNA TGTGCCACCAGCTACCCGACAGGGGGCTTTAATGAGCAGTTCTTC.

This sequence joins TRBV28 and TRBJ2-7, with 12 positions matching TRBD1. There are 18 residues in the CDR3. CDR1 is MDHEN, CDR2 SYDVKM, per germline. V was clipped by 5 bases and J by 0 bases; unmatched bases: 11. CDR3 coding DNA: TGTGCCAGCAGTCCTCTGGGGACAGGGGGCCGAAGCTCCTACGAGCAGTACTTC. Translating gives CASSPLGTGGRSSYEQYF.

This clonotype was recorded at least ten times. The chain carries TRBV5-4 and TRBJ2-1, with TRBD2 matching over 8 bases. CDR1 and CDR2 (germline): SGHNT, YYREEE (reference sequence). J gave up 0 bases and V 4 bases, and 9 bases lay outside the gene matches. This CDR3 is built from 17 residues. Here the CDR3 DNA reads TGTGCCAGCAGCCAAATCGCTAGCGGGCGCTCCTACAATGAGCAGTTCTTC. This encodes CASSQIASGRSYNEQFF.

The table lists this clonotype with many counts. This chain links TRBV4-2 with TRBJ1-1, with D hard to call. Germline values: CDR1 LGHNA, CDR2 YNFKEQ. V was trimmed by 0 bases and J by 7 bases, leaving 15 bases between them. This CDR3 is built from 15 residues. The CDR3 nucleotides are TGTGCCAGCAGCCAAGACGGGTCAGCCAAAGGTGAAGCTTTCTTT. Its translation: CASSQDGSAKGEAFF.

This clonotype was detected many times. This chain connects TRBV5-4 to TRBJ2-2; D possibly corresponds to TRBD2 (6 bases). Per the germline V gene, CDR1 is SGHNT and CDR2 is YYREEE (reference sequence). V was cut by 4 bases and J by 3 bases, with 13 bases left in between. This CDR3 region has 15 residues. This CDR3 reads CASSRSGTDTGELFF. The CDR3 DNA reads as TGTGCCAGCAGCCGATCCGGGACTGACACCGGGGAGCTGTTTTTT.

This clonotype was found many times. The CDR3 reads CASSPGLGANVLTF. CDR3 DNA sequence: TGTGCCAGCAGTCCCGGATTGGGGGCCAACGTCCTGACTTTC. This chain links TRBV6-5 with TRBJ2-6, with no clear D. Deletions cut 5 bases from V and 4 bases from J, with 9 bases between. Germline V gene lookup returns CDR1 MNHEY and CDR2 SVGAGI. The CDR3 has 14 amino acids.

This clonotype was picked up many times. The J gene is TRBJ1-5, the V gene TRBV28; TRBD1 is a possible D gene (6 bases). The CDR3 runs to 14 residues. The germline gives CDR1 MDHEN, CDR2 SYDVKM. V shed 3 bases and J shed 4 bases, with 10 bases lying between them. In nucleotides, the CDR3 is TGTGCCAGCAGTTTTGCGGGGGCTAATCAGCCCCAGCATTTT. It translates to CASSFAGANQPQHF.